These T cell receptor beta chains were read from a single sample in a study of T cell responses to AZD1222 COVID-19 vaccine. The protocol was immunoSEQ multiplex PCR, while the TCRdb copy is restricted to in-frame clones and leaves out a portion. The sample contains approximately 83,000 clones, 75% to 95% of which appear only once. The starting material was peripheral blood, obtained on day 0 of MenACWY control vaccination. Receptors were obtained from an adult in good health. CDR3s include the opening cysteine and the closing phenylalanine or tryptophan. A D gene is named only where the DNA matches it firmly. The size entry is marked missing in some rows and otherwise reads once, few, many or a size class.

clone_size: .
v_call: TRBV11-2
j_call: TRBJ2-7
d_call: TRBD1
cdr3_aa: CASIQTGVTYEQYF
cdr3_nt: TGTGCCAGCATCCAGACAGGGGTTACATACGAGCAGTACTTC

clone_size: .
v_call: TRBV24-1
j_call: TRBJ1-3
d_call: TRBD1
cdr3_aa: CATSDGGTADRNTIYF
cdr3_nt: TGTGCCACCAGTGATGGAGGGACAGCCGATAGAAACACCATATATTTT

clone_size: once
v_call: TRBV7-8
j_call: TRBJ2-2
d_call: TRBD2
cdr3_aa: CASSPTSGRSSGELFF
cdr3_nt: TGTGCCAGCAGCCCAACTAGCGGGAGATCTTCCGGGGAGCTGTTTTTT

clone_size: .
v_call: TRBV3-1/TRBV3-2
j_call: TRBJ1-3
d_call: TRBD1
cdr3_aa: CASSQTPRGLKNTIYF
cdr3_nt: TGTGCCAGCAGCCAAACCCCCAGGGGGCTGAAAAACACCATATATTTT

clone_size: .
v_call: TRBV6-6
j_call: TRBJ2-1
d_call: .
cdr3_aa: CAVIQGGGGNEQFF
cdr3_nt: TGTGCCGTGATCCAGGGAGGGGGGGGCAATGAGCAGTTCTTC

clone_size: .
v_call: TRBV18
j_call: TRBJ2-5
d_call: .
cdr3_aa: CASSSDVQETQYF
cdr3_nt: TGTGCCAGCTCATCAGACGTCCAAGAGACCCAGTACTTC

clone_size: .
v_call: TRBV11-3
j_call: TRBJ2-1
d_call: TRBD2
cdr3_aa: CASSRGTSGRDEQFF
cdr3_nt: TGTGCCAGCAGCCGTGGGACTAGCGGGAGAGATGAGCAGTTCTTC

clone_size: .
v_call: TRBV12-3/TRBV12-4
j_call: TRBJ1-2
d_call: .
cdr3_aa: CASGGEGYGYTF
cdr3_nt: TGTGCCAGCGGGGGAGAGGGCTATGGCTACACCTTC

clone_size: .
v_call: TRBV30
j_call: TRBJ2-5
d_call: TRBD1
cdr3_aa: CAHQTTGQETQYF
cdr3_nt: TGTGCCCACCAAACGACAGGGCAAGAGACCCAGTACTTC

clone_size: .
v_call: TRBV6-5
j_call: TRBJ2-1
d_call: TRBD2
cdr3_aa: CASSYPLAGVHNEQFF
cdr3_nt: TGTGCCAGCAGTTACCCTCTAGCGGGAGTCCATAATGAGCAGTTCTTC

clone_size: .
v_call: TRBV18
j_call: TRBJ1-2
d_call: .
cdr3_aa: CASSPGGVRRHYGYTF
cdr3_nt: TGTGCCAGCTCGCCGGGCGGGGTACGGCGGCACTATGGCTACACCTTC

clone_size: .
v_call: TRBV7-6
j_call: TRBJ1-5
d_call: .
cdr3_aa: CASSLGAGQPQHF
cdr3_nt: TGTGCCAGCAGCCTTGGGGCTGGTCAGCCCCAGCATTTT

clone_size: .
v_call: TRBV5-6
j_call: TRBJ1-5
d_call: TRBD1
cdr3_aa: CASSLFVGDRGNQPQHF
cdr3_nt: TGTGCCAGCAGCTTGTTTGTAGGGGACAGGGGCAATCAGCCCCAGCATTTT

clone_size: .
v_call: TRBV30
j_call: TRBJ2-7
d_call: TRBD2
cdr3_aa: CAWSGLAGTLEHPPYEQYF
cdr3_nt: TGTGCCTGGAGTGGGCTAGCGGGAACCCTTGAACATCCCCCCTACGAGCAGTACTTC

clone_size: .
v_call: TRBV11-2
j_call: TRBJ2-1
d_call: .
cdr3_aa: CASSLDGIYEQFF
cdr3_nt: TGTGCCAGCAGCTTGGACGGGATTTATGAGCAGTTCTTC

clone_size: .
v_call: TRBV2
j_call: TRBJ1-5
d_call: .
cdr3_aa: CASNQRESVVAQHF
cdr3_nt: TGTGCCAGCAATCAACGGGAATCAGTTGTGGCCCAGCATTTT

clone_size: .
v_call: TRBV29-1
j_call: TRBJ2-5
d_call: TRBD2
cdr3_aa: CSVELAGMETQYF
cdr3_nt: TGCAGCGTTGAACTAGCGGGAATGGAGACCCAGTACTTC

clone_size: .
v_call: TRBV9
j_call: TRBJ2-7
d_call: .
cdr3_aa: CASSADPQTNNNYEQYF
cdr3_nt: TGTGCCAGCAGCGCTGATCCTCAGACCAACAATAACTACGAGCAGTACTTC

clone_size: .
v_call: TRBV6-5
j_call: TRBJ1-2
d_call: TRBD1
cdr3_aa: CASSYRTGSYGYTF
cdr3_nt: TGTGCCAGCAGTTACAGGACAGGAAGCTATGGCTACACCTTC

clone_size: once
v_call: TRBV6-6
j_call: TRBJ2-1
d_call: .
cdr3_aa: CASSYFSSPNNEQFF
cdr3_nt: TGTGCCAGCAGTTATTTTAGTTCCCCAAACAATGAGCAGTTCTTC

clone_size: .
v_call: TRBV6-1
j_call: TRBJ1-3
d_call: .
cdr3_aa: CASSDPTGNTIYF
cdr3_nt: TGTGCCAGCAGTGACCCGACGGGAAACACCATATATTTT

clone_size: .
v_call: TRBV6-5
j_call: TRBJ2-7
d_call: TRBD2
cdr3_aa: CASSRPAGGRYEQYF
cdr3_nt: TGTGCCAGCAGCCGACCAGCGGGAGGGCGATACGAGCAGTACTTC

clone_size: .
v_call: TRBV5-8
j_call: TRBJ2-3
d_call: .
cdr3_aa: CASSLFAGTSTDTQYF
cdr3_nt: TGTGCCAGCAGCTTGTTTGCAGGGACTAGCACAGATACGCAGTATTTT

clone_size: .
v_call: TRBV5-4
j_call: TRBJ1-4
d_call: .
cdr3_aa: CASSSQLTNEKLFF
cdr3_nt: TGTGCCAGCAGCAGCCAATTAACAAATGAAAAACTGTTTTTT

clone_size: .
v_call: TRBV18
j_call: TRBJ2-1
d_call: TRBD2
cdr3_aa: CASSPPPWRERAYNEQFF
cdr3_nt: TGTGCCAGCTCACCACCCCCATGGCGGGAGAGAGCCTACAATGAGCAGTTCTTC

clone_size: .
v_call: TRBV27
j_call: TRBJ2-1
d_call: .
cdr3_aa: CASSLFPGSSSYNEQFF
cdr3_nt: TGTGCCAGCAGTTTATTCCCAGGGTCGAGCTCCTACAATGAGCAGTTCTTC

clone_size: .
v_call: TRBV7-9
j_call: TRBJ2-3
d_call: .
cdr3_aa: CASSLTGISTDTQYF
cdr3_nt: TGTGCCAGCAGCTTAACGGGTATTAGCACAGATACGCAGTATTTT

clone_size: few
v_call: TRBV6-5
j_call: TRBJ1-3
d_call: .
cdr3_aa: CASSGGFGNTIYF
cdr3_nt: TGTGCCAGCAGCGGGGGTTTTGGAAACACCATATATTTT

clone_size: .
v_call: TRBV24-1
j_call: TRBJ2-2
d_call: .
cdr3_aa: CAAGSRIGELFF
cdr3_nt: TGTGCCGCTGGGTCTCGAATCGGGGAGCTGTTTTTT

clone_size: .
v_call: TRBV7-9
j_call: TRBJ1-1
d_call: TRBD1
cdr3_aa: CASSFLTGVNTEAFF
cdr3_nt: TGTGCCAGCAGCTTCCTGACAGGGGTGAACACTGAAGCTTTCTTT

clone_size: .
v_call: TRBV7-2
j_call: TRBJ2-7
d_call: .
cdr3_aa: CASSRTDYYEQYF
cdr3_nt: TGTGCCAGCAGCCGGACGGATTACTACGAGCAGTACTTC

clone_size: few
v_call: TRBV6-4
j_call: TRBJ2-2
d_call: TRBD2
cdr3_aa: CASSPNSGNLVGELFF
cdr3_nt: TGTGCCAGCAGCCCTAATAGCGGGAATCTCGTCGGGGAGCTGTTTTTT

clone_size: .
v_call: TRBV7-9
j_call: TRBJ1-1
d_call: .
cdr3_aa: CASSFRGNTEAFF
cdr3_nt: TGTGCCAGCAGCTTCAGGGGGAACACTGAAGCTTTCTTT

clone_size: .
v_call: TRBV10-1
j_call: TRBJ1-3
d_call: .
cdr3_aa: CASHTGHDGGYTIYF
cdr3_nt: TGCGCCAGCCACACAGGACACGATGGCGGATACACCATATATTTT

clone_size: .
v_call: TRBV2
j_call: TRBJ1-4
d_call: .
cdr3_aa: CASRRALFATNEKLFF
cdr3_nt: TGTGCCAGCAGGCGCGCCCTTTTCGCAACTAATGAAAAACTGTTTTTT

clone_size: .
v_call: TRBV18
j_call: TRBJ1-2
d_call: .
cdr3_aa: CASSVSTGSYTF
cdr3_nt: TGTGCCAGCTCCGTGTCTACGGGTAGCTACACCTTC